A single TCR beta chain is shown here with its context. Generated by immunoSEQ multiplex PCR, the TCRdb table keeps only in-frame clones and is missing some. The sample lists more than 70,000 clones; 88% were seen once. This sample was included in a study of T cell responses to AZD1222 COVID-19 vaccine. Per germline, CDR1 SGHAT and CDR2 FQNNGV. There are 14 residues in the CDR3. V lost 3 bases and J 6 bases, leaving 15 bases between the germline ends. The sample consisted of peripheral blood, taken on day 0 of AZD1222 vaccination. This clonotype was obtained from an adult in good health. This chain uses TRBV11-2 with TRBJ2-7; D gene ambiguous. The CDR3 bases are TGTGCCAGCAGCTTTCCTCCACCTTTCAGCGAGCAGTACTTC. Amino acids: CASSFPPPFSEQYF.